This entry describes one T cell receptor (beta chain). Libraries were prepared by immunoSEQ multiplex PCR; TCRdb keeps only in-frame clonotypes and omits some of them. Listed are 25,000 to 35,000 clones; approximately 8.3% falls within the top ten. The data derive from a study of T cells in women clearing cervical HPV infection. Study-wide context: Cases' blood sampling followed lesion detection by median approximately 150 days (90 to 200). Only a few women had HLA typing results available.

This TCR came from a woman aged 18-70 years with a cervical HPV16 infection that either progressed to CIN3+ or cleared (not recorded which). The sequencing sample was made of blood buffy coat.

The CDR3 reads CASSFRRGETQYF. The DNA read from the CDR3 is TGTGCCAGCAGCTTCAGAAGAGGGGAGACC. The V call is TRBV7-7, the J call TRBJ2-5; D may be TRBD2 (5 bases). The sequenced fragment ends 3 residues before the CDR3 boundary, so the rest is inferred from the germline J gene. Trimming pared 3 bases from V and 5 bases from J, leaving 10 bases between. The germline gives CDR1 SSHAT, CDR2 FNYEAQ (reference sequence). CDR3 length: 13 residues.